This T cell receptor beta chain comes out of a study of T-cell reconstitution after alpha-beta-depleted transplantation in children. Findings and caveats of the study: Diversity and T-cell counts at one year after transplant derived mostly from new T cells. Two months or so post-transplant, alpha-beta T cells reportedly derived from several hundred expanded graft clones.

This clonotype was counted a few times. The target antigen is unknown. Unique molecular identifiers were incorporated when the TCRbeta library was constructed. Using its own MiXCR run on the PCR reads, TCRdb lists one record per CDR3 protein. The data hold roughly 500,000 distinct CDR3 sequences, with roughly 10% observed a single time. CDR3 size: 15 residues. Trimming removed 0 bases from V and 3 bases from J, with 12 bases in between. In germline, CDR1 is DFQATT, CDR2 SNEGSKA (reference sequence). The sample here was PBMCs, taken before TCRalphabeta/CD19-depleted stem cell transplant. This TCR was recovered from a child aged 2 to 10 with inherited bone marrow failure, due to receive a stem cell transplant. J is TRBJ1-5 and V is TRBV20-1; D remains unclear. The CDR3 bases are TGCAGTGCTAGAGATCTGTGGCAGACCAATCAGCCCCAGCATTTT. Translation: CSARDLWQTNQPQHF.